The sequence of this T cell receptor beta chain was determined in a study of OX40 agonist ivuxolimab in advanced cancers. Study at large: The dose-escalation cohort had hepatocellular carcinoma, melanoma, renal cell or head and neck cancer.

Only in-frame clones appear in the TCRdb table, and some are missing; sequencing was by immunoSEQ multiplex PCR. The table lists fewer than 120,000 clones, over 85% of them singletons. Broader study findings: Among T cells, CD8+ cells averaged more expanded clones than CD4+ cells. It was also the case that some nonresponders had low normalized T-cell clonal expansion.

This CDR3 spans 15 amino acids. V was shortened by 5 bases and J by 5 bases, with 18 bases between the two germline ends. The germline V gene has CDR1 SGDLS and CDR2 YYNGEE. On this clone itself: Antigen unknown.

The sequencing used CD4+ or CD8+ T cells sorted from blood, collected in a trial of the OX40 agonist ivuxolimab. The V and J genes are TRBV9 and TRBJ2-3; no reliable D call. This sequence was found in an adult with an advanced solid tumor such as melanoma, head and neck, liver or kidney cancer. CDR3 nucleotide sequence: TGTGCCAGCAGTGCAGACCTAGACGAAAAAGATACGCAGTATTTT. It specifies CASSADLDEKDTQYF.